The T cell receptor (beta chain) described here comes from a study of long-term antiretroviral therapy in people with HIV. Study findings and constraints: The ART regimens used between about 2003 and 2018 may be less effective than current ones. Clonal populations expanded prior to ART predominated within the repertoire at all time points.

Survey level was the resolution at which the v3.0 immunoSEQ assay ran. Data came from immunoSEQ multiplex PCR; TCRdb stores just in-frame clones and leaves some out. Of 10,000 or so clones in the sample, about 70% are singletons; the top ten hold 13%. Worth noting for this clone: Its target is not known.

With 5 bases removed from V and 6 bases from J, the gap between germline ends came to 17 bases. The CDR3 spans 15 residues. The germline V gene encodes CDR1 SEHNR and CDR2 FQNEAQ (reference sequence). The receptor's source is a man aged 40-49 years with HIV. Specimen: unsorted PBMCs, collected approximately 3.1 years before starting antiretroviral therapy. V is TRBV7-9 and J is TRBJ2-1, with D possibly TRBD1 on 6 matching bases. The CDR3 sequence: CASSAPGQGINEQFF. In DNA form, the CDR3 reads TGTGCCAGCAGCGCACCAGGGCAGGGGATCAATGAGCAGTTCTTC.